Each of the 24 T cell receptor beta chains below was sequenced from the same sample in a study of tumor-infiltrating lymphocytes in primary liver carcinoma. From about 530 ng total RNA, TCR beta cDNA was generated with a primer in the constant region. Amplification in three nested multiplex PCR rounds with slightly modified ARM-PCR gave rise to TCR beta libraries. TRBV1-TRBV30 forward primers paired with a C-beta reverse primer drove the first two PCR rounds, ten to eleven cycles each. TCRdb called the multiplex PCR reads again in MiXCR, with one record for every CDR3 protein. The table lists some 190,000 distinct CDR3 sequences, 85% of them singletons, with 15% to 20% in the top ten. Unsorted bulk tissue of about 18-32 mg yielded co-extracted RNA and DNA. Sequencing was performed on tumor tissue from primary liver carcinoma. The receptors come from a man in his forties with primary liver carcinoma and hepatitis B virus infection.

This sequence joins TRBV6-2 or TRBV6-3 and TRBJ2-6, with 8 nucleotides matching TRBD2. The CDR3 length is 18 residues. V trimming: 5 bases; J trimming: 0 bases; junction bases outside the gene matches: 9. The germline gives CDR1 MNHEY, CDR2 SVGEGT. CDR3 DNA sequence: TGTGCCAGCAGTACTCTAACGGGAGGGAACTCTGGGGCCAACGTCCTGACTTTC. Translated, it gives CASSTLTGGNSGANVLTF.

The V call is TRBV7-8, the J call TRBJ2-3; no clear D gene. CDR1 SGHVS and CDR2 FQNEAQ come from the germline V gene. The V end was cut by 8 bases, the J end by 0 bases, with 12 bases between. This CDR3 spans 14 amino acids. Here the CDR3 reads CASGQTSSTDTQYF. CDR3 DNA sequence: TGTGCCAGCGGCCAGACGTCTAGCACAGATACGCAGTATTTT.

On this clonotype: One junction end does not reproduce the germline sequence, and a read error may be involved. The chain employs TRBV7-9 and TRBJ2-7, with 11 nucleotides matching TRBD2. The CDR3 runs to 17 residues. Germline values: CDR1 SEHNR, CDR2 FQNEAQ (reference sequence). The CDR3 nucleotides are TGTGCCAGCAACTTAGGGTCCGGGACTAGCGGAGGTTACGAGCAGTATTTC. Translating gives CASNLGSGTSGGYEQYF.

Worth noting for this clonotype: No conserved phenylalanine or tryptophan ends this CDR3, so it is likely a read error. The limits of the CDR3 on the DNA are not certain, so only TCRdb's listed CDR3 is given. The V and J genes are TRBV12-3 or TRBV12-4 and TRBJ2-4; TRBD1 was called by the table and not checked on the DNA. The CDR3 length equals 18 residues, ends included. CDR3 amino acids: CASSFRDRAFLAKNILYL.

On this clonotype itself: The junction does not match germline at one end; this may be a read error. CDR3 sequence: CSVEPRQEAEPFF. Written as DNA, the CDR3 is TGCAGCGTTGAACCAAGACAGGAGGCTGAACCTTTCTTT. V usage is TRBV29-1 and J usage is TRBJ1-1; weak D call: TRBD1 (6 bases). This CDR3 comprises 13 residues. CDR1 SQVTM and CDR2 ANQGSEA come from the germline V gene.

On this clonotype: A junction boundary mismatches the germline segment, possibly from a read error. DNA of the CDR3: TGTACCAGCAGTGGGACAGGGGAAACGACTGAAGCTTTCTTT. This sequence encodes CTSSGTGETTEAFF. The J gene is TRBJ1-1, the V gene TRBV6-6, with 10 bases fitting TRBD1. The CDR3 consists of 14 residues. CDR1 is MNHNY and CDR2 is SVGAGI in the germline V gene (reference sequence).

As regards this clonotype: One junction end does not reproduce the germline sequence, and a read error may be involved. This chain links TRBV6-5 with TRBJ2-7, with TRBD1 identical over 8 bases. Germline CDR1 reads MNHEY; CDR2 reads SVGAGI. The CDR3 covers 16 residues. The CDR3: CGSSYGGRGHTYEQYF. CDR3 in DNA: TGTGGCAGCAGTTACGGAGGCAGGGGGCATACCTACGAGCAGTACTTC.

Points on this clonotype: A read error may account for a junction end that differs from germline. This chain uses TRBV7-9 with TRBJ2-2; 9 nucleotides line up with TRBD1. The germline V gene has CDR1 SEHNR and CDR2 FQNEAQ (reference sequence). The length of the CDR3 is 15 residues. DNA for the CDR3: TGCGCCAGCATCGCCGGGACAGGGATGGCAGGGGAGCTGTTTTTT. Protein sequence: CASIAGTGMAGELFF.

Comment on this clonotype: At one boundary the junction diverges from the germline segment, which might be a read error. The chain joins TRBV24-1 to TRBJ2-5, with TRBD1 matching over 7 bases. From germline, CDR1 is KGHDR and CDR2 SFDVKD. The CDR3 consists of 17 residues. CDR3 nucleotides: TGTGCCACCAGCGTGGGCAAAAGGCAAGGGGGCAGGGAGACCCAGCACTTC. This gives the protein CATSVGKRQGGRETQHF.

Turning to this clonotype: This may arise from a read error, as a much more abundant clone is one base away. This sequence joins TRBV5-1 and TRBJ2-1, with D perhaps TRBD2 (6 bases). Per the germline V gene, CDR1 is SGHRS and CDR2 is YFSETQ. CDR3 length: 16 residues. CDR3 residues: CASSSGGDWSANKQFF. The CDR3 DNA sequence: TGCGCCAGCAGCTCCGGGGGTGATTGGTCTGCCAATAAGCAGTTCTTC.

The chain recombines TRBV6-5 with TRBJ1-2, with D possibly TRBD1 on 5 matching bases. Germline V CDR1 and CDR2: MNHEY, SVGAGI. The CDR3 runs 12 residues. V was pared by 6 bases and J by 3 bases, with 8 bases between. The CDR3 loop is CASRRDHYGYTF. CDR3 sequence (DNA): TGTGCCAGCAGACGGGACCACTATGGCTACACCTTC.

This chain joins TRBV2 and TRBJ2-7; D is uncertain. Germline loops: CDR1 SNHLY, CDR2 FYNNEI. V was cut by 5 bases and J by 4 bases, with 9 bases left in between. This CDR3 is built from 12 residues. CDR3 loop: CASSTDNYEQYF. The CDR3 DNA is TGTGCCAGCAGTACTGACAATTACGAGCAGTACTTC.

About this clonotype: The CDR3 end shows no conserved phenylalanine or tryptophan, and so a read error is likely. The CDR3 loop reads CSISGTGASDTQYI. CDR3 nucleotides: TGCAGCATTTCCGGTACAGGGGCGTCAGATACGCAGTATATT. V and J are TRBV29-1 and TRBJ2-3, with 7 nucleotides matching TRBD1. CDR1 is SQVTM and CDR2 is ANQGSEA in the germline V gene. The CDR3 loop spans 14 amino acids. Trimming removed 8 bases from V and 4 bases from J; junction bases left unmatched: 12.

Remarks on this clonotype: One junction end disagrees with the germline gene, perhaps due to a read error. V is TRBV12-3 or TRBV12-4 and J is TRBJ2-7; the match to TRBD2 covers 7 bases. This CDR3 is 15 amino acids long. This CDR3 reads CASKDRGGSSNEQYF. The CDR3 nucleotides read TGTGCCAGTAAAGATAGGGGAGGGAGCTCCAACGAGCAGTACTTC.

With regard to this clonotype: A read error may account for a junction end that differs from germline. V usage is TRBV6-1 and J usage is TRBJ2-3, with 8 bases identical to TRBD2. Germline CDR1 reads MNHNS; CDR2 reads SASEGT. The CDR3 totals 16 residues. The CDR3 region has the DNA TGTGTCAGCACTGAAATAGCGGGATGGAGGACAGATACGCAGTACTTT. It specifies CVSTEIAGWRTDTQYF.

This rearrangement joins TRBV29-1 to TRBJ2-3, with TRBD2 identical over 8 bases. CDR3 length equals 13 residues. Germline loops: CDR1 SQVTM, CDR2 ANQGSEA. The trim removed 7 bases at V and 9 bases at J, leaving 12 bases unmatched. CDR3 coding DNA: TGCAGCGGAGCGGGAGCGTTCATCATGACGCAGTATTTT. It encodes CSGAGAFIMTQYF.

On this clonotype itself: One end of the junction varies from germline; a read error may be responsible. CDR3 loop: CASSREVAGSSYDEQFF. CDR3 DNA: TGTGCCAGCAGCCGAGAGGTAGCGGGGTCCTCCTACGATGAGCAGTTCTTC. The V gene is TRBV4-2, the J gene TRBJ2-1; 8 bases line up with TRBD2. The CDR3 consists of 17 residues. Germline lookup yields CDR1 LGHNA and CDR2 YNFKEQ.

Details on this clonotype: A read error may account for a junction end that differs from germline. The rearrangement joins TRBV7-9 to TRBJ2-3, with TRBD2 matching over 7 bases. CDR1 is SEHNR, CDR2 FQNEAQ, per germline (reference sequence). The CDR3 has 16 residues. The CDR3 loop reads CASSLTNGGSTDTQYF. The CDR3 region has the DNA TGTGCCAGCAGCCTGACTAACGGGGGGTCCACAGATACGCAATATTTT.

This clonotype appeared many times. This chain connects TRBV7-9 to TRBJ1-2, with D hard to call. Trimming shortened V by 3 bases and J by 8 bases, and 4 bases separated the two germline ends. This CDR3 contains 10 residues. Per germline, CDR1 SEHNR and CDR2 FQNEAQ (reference sequence). CDR3 protein: CASSLVGYTF. CDR3 nucleotides: TGTGCCAGCAGCTTGGTGGGCTACACCTTC.

The chain employs TRBV18 and TRBJ2-3, with D perhaps TRBD1 or TRBD2 (5 bases each). The CDR3 length is 13 residues. Trimming shortened V by 5 bases and J by 3 bases, and 9 bases separated the two germline ends. Germline CDR1 is KGHSH and CDR2 is LQKENI. CDR3 residues: CASSSGRTDTQYF. CDR3 bases: TGTGCCAGCTCATCGGGACGGACAGATACGCAGTATTTT.

This clonotype is a singleton in its sample. The junction differs from germline at one of its ends, possibly a read error. The V call is TRBV11-1, the J call TRBJ2-3, with TRBD1 as a possible D gene (5 bases). CDR1 is SGHAT and CDR2 is FQDESV in the germline V gene (reference sequence). The CDR3 totals 19 residues. The CDR3 protein is CASSSRGSSVGARTDTHYF. CDR3 bases: TGTGCCAGCAGCTCTAGGGGAAGCTCTGTTGGAGCCCGTACAGATACGCACTATTTT.

A note on this clonotype: This may stem from a read error, because a much larger clone lies one nucleotide away. This CDR3 reads CAWTGIDEYEQYF. The CDR3 DNA reads TGTGCCTGGACCGGGATAGACGAATACGAGCAGTACTTC. The chain joins TRBV30 to TRBJ2-7, with a possible D match to TRBD2 (5 bases). V lost 4 bases to trimming and J lost 4 bases, with 14 bases between them. The germline CDR1 and CDR2 sequences are GTSNPN and SVGIG (reference sequence). The CDR3 is 13 residues long.

In the case of this clonotype: In this CDR3 the conserved last residue, phenylalanine or tryptophan, is missing, so a read error is likely. The chain recombines TRBV11-1 with TRBJ2-1; possible D gene TRBD2, 5 bases. Per germline, CDR1 SGHAT and CDR2 FQDESV (reference sequence). The CDR3 contains 17 residues. CDR3 bases: TGTACCAGCAGGTCAAACGGGATGAGCAGGTTGTTTAATGAGCAGTTCCTC. Amino acids: CTSRSNGMSRLFNEQFL.

Regarding this clonotype: The junction and the germline gene differ at one end; a read error may be behind it. This chain connects TRBV12-3 or TRBV12-4 to TRBJ2-1, with 7 bases matching TRBD1. The CDR3 spans 16 residues. CDR3 sequence reads: CATIQGWVGDSNEKFF. For the CDR3, the DNA is TGTGCCACCATACAGGGGTGGGTGGGAGATTCTAATGAGAAGTTCTTC.